This TCR beta chain was found in a study of blood T cell repertoires in COVID-19. TCRdb's table, derived via immunoSEQ multiplex PCR, lists solely in-frame clones and lacks some. Here the sample spans approximately 220,000 clones, more than 80% being singletons. CDR1 is SNHLY and CDR2 is FYNNEI in the germline V gene. The CDR3 totals 12 residues. Trimming shortened V by 6 bases and J by 3 bases, and 8 bases separated the two germline ends. This clonotype originated in a woman aged 18-29 years in a cohort exposed to, infected with or recovered from COVID-19 (not recorded which). The chain is built from TRBV2 and TRBJ1-2, with D possibly matching TRBD1 (6 bases). Source material: PBMCs or T cells enriched from blood (not recorded which). CDR3 sequence reads: CASRTGYYGYTF. As DNA, the CDR3 is TGTGCCAGCAGAACAGGGTACTATGGCTACACCTTC.